This entry lists 6 T cell receptor beta chains sequenced from one sample in a study of shared clonotypes between healthy human individuals. Libraries were prepared by immunoSEQ multiplex PCR; TCRdb keeps only in-frame clonotypes and omits some of them. The sample shows about 2.3 million clones, 85% to 95% of them seen only once. The sample was naive CD4+ T cells from PBMCs. Specified subset: CD45RA+ positively selected. The receptor set was obtained from a man younger than 35 in good health. Some clones in this sample may be carry-over from other donors' samples.

The chain carries TRBV7-8 and TRBJ2-7, with a weak D call TRBD1 (6 bases). Germline V gene data show CDR1 as SGHVS and CDR2 as FQNEAQ. The CDR3 spans 15 residues. Deletions cut 4 bases from V and 4 bases from J, with 17 bases between. CDR3 bases: TGTGCCAGCAGCTCGCTCCGGGCAGGGGTATACGAGCAGTACTTC. This codes for CASSSLRAGVYEQYF.

This chain joins TRBV4-1 and TRBJ1-3; 8 positions match TRBD1. Unmatched junction bases numbered 3, after V lost 1 base and J lost 4 bases. The CDR3 has 15 amino acids. Germline CDR1 and CDR2: MGHRA and YSYEKL. The CDR3, as DNA: TGCGCCAGCAGCCAAGTAAGGGACAGGGGAAACACCATATATTTT. It yields the protein CASSQVRDRGNTIYF.

The chain joins TRBV19 to TRBJ1-2; D not resolved. Deletions cut 2 bases from V and 0 bases from J, with 10 bases between. Germline V gene sequence: CDR1 LNHDA, CDR2 SQIVND (reference sequence). The CDR3 length is 15 residues. The CDR3 reads CASSINTDPNYGYTF. The CDR3 region has the DNA TGTGCCAGTAGTATAAACACAGACCCTAACTATGGCTACACCTTC.

The rearrangement joins TRBV14 to TRBJ2-7; 11 nucleotides match TRBD2. Germline CDR1 reads SGHDN; CDR2 reads FVKESK. The CDR3 totals 15 residues. The V and J ends lost 3 bases and 2 bases, in that order; junction bases with no gene match: 3. The CDR3 nucleotides are TGTGCCAGCAGCCAGGGACTAGCGGCAACCTACGAGCAGTACTTC. This translates into CASSQGLAATYEQYF.

The CDR3 loop reads CASTMTGSSNYGYTF. In DNA form, the CDR3 reads TGCGCCAGCACTATGACAGGCTCCTCTAACTATGGCTACACCTTC. The chain carries TRBV10-2 and TRBJ1-2, with D possibly TRBD1 on 6 matching bases. Germline V gives CDR1 WSHSY, CDR2 SAAADI. V was trimmed by 7 bases and J by 0 bases, leaving 15 bases between them. This CDR3 region has 15 residues.

This chain links TRBV19 with TRBJ1-1; tentative D call: TRBD1 (5 bases). V lost 3 bases and J 5 bases, leaving 13 bases between the germline ends. The germline V gene has CDR1 LNHDA and CDR2 SQIVND (reference sequence). The CDR3 loop spans 14 amino acids. CDR3 residues: CASSIQGGRTEAFF. The CDR3 DNA follows: TGTGCCAGTAGTATTCAGGGAGGGAGGACTGAAGCTTTCTTT.